The clone carrying this TCR beta chain was detected only a few times. The data are from a study of human T cells and chemical hapten exposure. For the study at large: Doses of diphenylcyclopropenone went to the patients' scalps weekly throughout the approximately 24-week study. Patch tests put 0.01% DPC on the upper back, and the results were checked at 6 days.

TCRdb processed the RACE reads anew with MiXCR; each CDR3 protein has one entry. There are about 380,000 distinct CDR3 sequences in the sample; more than 4.5% occur only once, and approximately 2.5% lies in the top ten. J was trimmed by 7 bases and V by 3 bases; bases with no gene match: 11. CDR3 length: 16 amino acids. The germline V gene has CDR1 KGHDR and CDR2 SFDVKD. Time point noted: patch test 1, 2 weeks after DPC sensitization. Treatment of the sample: therapeutic diphenylcyclopropenone sensitization with weekly scalp DPC. V is TRBV24-1 and J is TRBJ1-5; 7 bases map to TRBD1. This TCR derives from a woman aged 45-65 years with alopecia areata. Some clones in this sample may be carry-over from other donors' samples. The sequences come from whole blood, collected in connection with sensitization to the hapten diphenylcyclopropenone (DPC). The CDR3 reads CATSDGQRGREQPQHF. CDR3 nucleotides: TGTGCCACCAGTGATGGGCAAAGGGGGCGGGAACAGCCCCAGCATTTT.